Each of the 9 T cell receptor beta chains below was sequenced from the same sample in a study of blood T cells in healthy people across ages. A second PCR, run for about 6 to 12 cycles, used a sample-barcoded 5' primer plus a J-beta primer mix. TCRdb re-derived calls from the 5' RACE reads in MiXCR, one entry per CDR3 protein. The table lists 650,000 to 700,000 distinct CDR3 sequences, 32% of them singletons. Specimen: blood. Receptors originate from a woman of 80 years or more in good health.

The chain combines TRBV21-1 with TRBJ2-1; TRBD2 reflects the table's D call only, with no check against the DNA. TRBV21-1 is noted as a pseudogene. This CDR3 spans 18 amino acids. The CDR3, as DNA: TGTGCCAGCAGCAAATGGGGACTAGCGGGGGGGCCTTGCAATGAGCAGTTCTTC. Translating it yields CASSKWGLAGGPCNEQFF.

The chain recombines TRBV7-3 with TRBJ2-2; D may be TRBD2 (5 bases). Trimming took off 5 bases at V and 6 bases at J, with 16 bases between the two ends. Germline V gene data show CDR1 as SGHTA and CDR2 as FQGTGA. The CDR3 extends over 15 amino acids. The DNA of the CDR3 is TGTGCCAGCAGCACCCGGGAAAGAGGCGCCGGGGAGCTGTTTTTT. Residues: CASSTRERGAGELFF.

This clonotype was found many times. This CDR3 is CASSLGKGRGKTQYF. In DNA form, the CDR3 reads TGTGCCAGCAGCTTAGGAAAGGGGCGAGGGAAGACCCAGTACTTC. The chain carries TRBV7-8 and TRBJ2-5; D may match TRBD1 or TRBD2 (5 bases each). Germline V gives CDR1 SGHVS, CDR2 FQNEAQ. The ends were cut back, 1 base at V and 6 bases at J, with 15 bases in the middle. CDR3 length: 15 amino acids. The full variable domain, in which reference TRBV7-8 and TRBJ2-5 provide the parts outside the CDR3, is GAGVSQSPRYKVAKRGQDVALRCDPISGHVSLFWYQQALGQGPEFLTYFQNEAQLDKSGLPSDRFFAERPEGSVSTLKIQRTQQEDSAVYLCASSLGKGRGKTQYFGPGTRLLVL.

This clonotype was seen ten or more times. The chain links TRBV6-2 or TRBV6-3 to TRBJ2-1; 8 bases map to TRBD2. In germline, CDR1 is MNHEY, CDR2 SVGEGT. V lost 6 bases to trimming and J lost 6 bases; unmatched junction nucleotides: 7. This CDR3 contains 14 residues. CDR3 amino acids: CASSRLAKPNEQFF. The CDR3 nucleotides read TGTGCCAGCAGCCGACTAGCGAAACCCAATGAGCAGTTCTTC.

The CDR3 is CASSADSATNEKLFF. The CDR3 DNA follows: TGTGCCAGCAGCGCCGACAGCGCAACTAATGAAAAACTGTTTTTT. This chain uses TRBV9 with TRBJ1-4, with D perhaps TRBD1 (5 bases). The V and J ends lost 3 bases and 0 bases respectively, with 9 bases between them. CDR3 length: 15 amino acids. Germline CDR1 is SGDLS and CDR2 is YYNGEE.

The DNA of the CDR3 is TGTGCCAGCAGCCAAGGCAGGGACCACTATGGCTACACCTTC. As protein: CASSQGRDHYGYTF. This chain connects TRBV7-9 to TRBJ1-2; tentative D call: TRBD1 (5 bases). The V end was cut by 5 bases, the J end by 3 bases, with 13 bases between. This CDR3 is 14 amino acids long. Germline lookup yields CDR1 SEHNR and CDR2 FQNEAQ (reference sequence).

This clonotype was seen at least ten times. The chain has TRBV7-3 and TRBJ2-1, with D tentatively TRBD2 (5 bases). V was clipped by 1 base and J by 4 bases, with 11 bases between them. Looked up from germline, CDR1 is SGHTA and CDR2 is FQGTGA. The CDR3 extends over 15 amino acids. The CDR3 DNA reads as TGTGCCAGCAGCTTAAACGGGGATGTGTACAATGAGCAGTTCTTC. It encodes CASSLNGDVYNEQFF.

This clonotype was detected many times. This rearrangement joins TRBV20-1 to TRBJ2-3, with D perhaps TRBD1 (7 bases). Trimming removed 4 bases from V and 6 bases from J, with 14 bases in between. This CDR3 has 13 amino acids. Germline CDR1 is DFQATT and CDR2 is SNEGSKA (reference sequence). CDR3 nucleotides: TGCAGTGCTATAGACCCAGGGGGGGATACGCAGTATTTT. Translation: CSAIDPGGDTQYF.

This clonotype was observed many times. The chain couples TRBV7-9 to TRBJ2-1; D remains unclear. Germline V gene sequence: CDR1 SEHNR, CDR2 FQNEAQ (reference sequence). The CDR3 runs to 12 residues. The ends were cut back, 2 bases at V and 8 bases at J, with 7 bases in the middle. Written as DNA, the CDR3 is TGTGCCAGCAGCTTAATTCTCTATGAGCAGTTCTTC. Protein sequence: CASSLILYEQFF. The full variable domain, with the rest looked up from reference TRBV7-9 and TRBJ2-1, is DTGVSQNPRHKITKRGQNVTFRCDPISEHNRLYWYRQTLGQGPEFLTYFQNEAQLEKSRLLSDRFSAERPKGSFSTLEIQRTEQGDSAMYLCASSLILYEQFFGPGTRLTVL.